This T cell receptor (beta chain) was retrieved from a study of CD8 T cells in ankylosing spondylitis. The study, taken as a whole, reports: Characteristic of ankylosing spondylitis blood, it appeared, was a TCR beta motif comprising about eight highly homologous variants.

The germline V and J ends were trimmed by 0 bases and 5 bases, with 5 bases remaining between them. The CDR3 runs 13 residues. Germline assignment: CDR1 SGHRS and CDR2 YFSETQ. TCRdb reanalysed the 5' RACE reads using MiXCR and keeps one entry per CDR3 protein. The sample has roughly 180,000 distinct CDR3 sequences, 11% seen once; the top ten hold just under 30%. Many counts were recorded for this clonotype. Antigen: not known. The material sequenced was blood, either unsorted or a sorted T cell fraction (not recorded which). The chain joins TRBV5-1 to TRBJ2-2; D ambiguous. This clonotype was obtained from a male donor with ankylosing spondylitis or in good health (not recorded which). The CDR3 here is CASSLEATGELFF. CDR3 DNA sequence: TGCGCCAGCAGCTTGGAGGCTACCGGGGAGCTGTTTTTT. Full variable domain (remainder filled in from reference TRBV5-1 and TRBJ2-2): KAGVTQTPRYLIKTRGQQVTLSCSPISGHRSVSWYQQTPGQGLQFLFEYFSETQRNKGNFPGRFSGRQFSNSRSEMNVSTLELGDSALYLCASSLEATGELFFGEGSRLTVL.